The rows below give T cell receptor beta chains drawn from one sample of a study of blood T cell repertoires in COVID-19. Profiling relied on immunoSEQ multiplex PCR, and the TCRdb table lists in-frame clones only, not all of them. Here the sample spans about 350,000 clones, more than 70% being singletons. The sequenced material came from peripheral blood. These receptors all come from a woman aged 60-70 years with COVID-19, enrolled during active disease. CDR3s include the opening cysteine and the closing phenylalanine or tryptophan. A D gene is named only where the DNA matches it firmly. The size entry is marked missing in some rows and otherwise reads once, few, many or a size class.

abundance: -
j_gene: TRBJ2-1
d_gene: TRBD1
v_gene: TRBV10-2
CDR3nt: TGCGCCAGCAGTGAGGGACCGGGACAGGGCCTCAATGAGCAGTTCTTC
CDR3aa: CASSEGPGQGLNEQFF

abundance: -
j_gene: TRBJ1-5
d_gene: -
v_gene: TRBV6-5
CDR3nt: TGTGCCAGCATAAAAGGGGGTTCAAATCAGCCCCAGCATTTT
CDR3aa: CASIKGGSNQPQHF

abundance: -
j_gene: TRBJ2-3
d_gene: -
v_gene: TRBV11-1
CDR3nt: TGTGCCACCAAAAGGGGGGGGTCAGCAGATACGCAGTATTTT
CDR3aa: CATKRGGSADTQYF

abundance: -
j_gene: TRBJ1-2
d_gene: -
v_gene: TRBV7-2
CDR3nt: TGTGCCAGCAGCCCTCAGGTGGGCGGCTACACCTTC
CDR3aa: CASSPQVGGYTF

abundance: once
j_gene: TRBJ1-2
d_gene: -
v_gene: TRBV5-5
CDR3nt: TGTGCCAGCACGACGCGCGCCCGGGTAGGGGACTATGGCTACACCTTC
CDR3aa: CASTTRARVGDYGYTF

abundance: few
j_gene: TRBJ1-1
d_gene: TRBD1
v_gene: TRBV5-1
CDR3nt: TGCGCCAGCAGCACCGGGACAGCTTCGAACACTGAAGCTTTCTTT
CDR3aa: CASSTGTASNTEAFF

abundance: -
j_gene: TRBJ2-1
d_gene: TRBD2
v_gene: TRBV7-2
CDR3nt: TGTGCCAGCAGCTTAGAATGGGGGGGACGGAATGAGCAGTTCTTC
CDR3aa: CASSLEWGGRNEQFF

abundance: -
j_gene: TRBJ1-1
d_gene: -
v_gene: TRBV18
CDR3nt: TGTGCCAGCTCACCAGAAGTGGGGGCGGCTTTCTTT
CDR3aa: CASSPEVGAAFF

abundance: -
j_gene: TRBJ1-5
d_gene: TRBD1
v_gene: TRBV28
CDR3nt: TGTGCCAGCAGTAGACAGGGTACTCAGCCCCAGCATTTT
CDR3aa: CASSRQGTQPQHF

abundance: -
j_gene: TRBJ2-5
d_gene: TRBD2
v_gene: TRBV7-9
CDR3nt: TGTGCCAGCAGCTTAGTCCGGGGGGGCCGAGAGACCCAGTACTTC
CDR3aa: CASSLVRGGRETQYF

abundance: few
j_gene: TRBJ1-1
d_gene: TRBD1
v_gene: TRBV3-1/TRBV3-2
CDR3nt: TGTGCCAGCAGCCAAGCCGACAGGGGGGGCGAAGCTTTCTTT
CDR3aa: CASSQADRGGEAFF

abundance: few
j_gene: TRBJ2-7
d_gene: -
v_gene: TRBV5-4
CDR3nt: TGTGCCAGCAGCGACAGAGTAGACTACGAGCAGTACTTC
CDR3aa: CASSDRVDYEQYF

abundance: few
j_gene: TRBJ2-5
d_gene: -
v_gene: TRBV3-1/TRBV3-2
CDR3nt: TGTGCCAGCAGCCAAGTAACGTATAGCGGAAAAGAGACCCAGTACTTC
CDR3aa: CASSQVTYSGKETQYF

abundance: -
j_gene: TRBJ2-3
d_gene: -
v_gene: TRBV11-2
CDR3nt: TGTGCCAGCAGCTTAGGGCCAGGCGGGGGCACAGATACGCAGTATTTT
CDR3aa: CASSLGPGGGTDTQYF

abundance: -
j_gene: TRBJ1-2
d_gene: -
v_gene: TRBV12-3/TRBV12-4
CDR3nt: TGTGCCAGCAGTAGGCAGGGTCTCGGCTACACCTTC
CDR3aa: CASSRQGLGYTF

abundance: -
j_gene: TRBJ1-2
d_gene: -
v_gene: TRBV7-8
CDR3nt: TGTGCCAGCAGCTTTTTTAGGGAGGACTATGGCTACACCTTC
CDR3aa: CASSFFREDYGYTF

abundance: -
j_gene: TRBJ2-7
d_gene: -
v_gene: TRBV10-2
CDR3nt: TGCGCCAGCAGTGATACGGGATCCTACGAGCAGTACTTC
CDR3aa: CASSDTGSYEQYF

abundance: -
j_gene: TRBJ2-3
d_gene: TRBD2
v_gene: TRBV19
CDR3nt: TGTGCCAGTAGTATTTATCCGGCGGGGGGGCCAGATACGCAGTATTTT
CDR3aa: CASSIYPAGGPDTQYF

abundance: -
j_gene: TRBJ1-3
d_gene: TRBD1
v_gene: TRBV13
CDR3nt: TGTGCCAGCAGCCTGGACAGGGTATCTGGAAACACCATATATTTT
CDR3aa: CASSLDRVSGNTIYF

abundance: -
j_gene: TRBJ1-2
d_gene: TRBD1
v_gene: TRBV28
CDR3nt: TGTGCCAGCAGTGGATCGACAGGGGGAAGGAACTATGGCTACACCTTC
CDR3aa: CASSGSTGGRNYGYTF

abundance: -
j_gene: TRBJ2-7
d_gene: -
v_gene: TRBV6-5
CDR3nt: TGTGCCAGCAGTTACTCCCCAGGTTTTGGCTACGAGCAGTACTTC
CDR3aa: CASSYSPGFGYEQYF

abundance: -
j_gene: TRBJ1-6
d_gene: TRBD1
v_gene: TRBV7-9
CDR3nt: TGTGCCAGCACCCCGACAGGGGACTCACCCCTCCACTTT
CDR3aa: CASTPTGDSPLHF

abundance: -
j_gene: TRBJ1-6
d_gene: -
v_gene: TRBV28
CDR3nt: TGTGCCAGCAGTCCCCTTGACAGACGTAATTCACCCCTCCACTTT
CDR3aa: CASSPLDRRNSPLHF

abundance: -
j_gene: TRBJ1-2
d_gene: TRBD1
v_gene: TRBV7-8
CDR3nt: TGTGCCAGCAGCTTAGCGACAGGGACCAAGGGCTACACCTTC
CDR3aa: CASSLATGTKGYTF

abundance: -
j_gene: TRBJ1-5
d_gene: TRBD1
v_gene: TRBV27
CDR3nt: TGTGCCAGCAGTAGGGACAGGGCTAGGGATAGCAATCAGCCCCAGCATTTT
CDR3aa: CASSRDRARDSNQPQHF

abundance: -
j_gene: TRBJ2-3
d_gene: -
v_gene: TRBV5-8
CDR3nt: TGTGCCAGCAGCTTTACAGGTGCGAGCACAGATACGCAGTATTTT
CDR3aa: CASSFTGASTDTQYF

abundance: -
j_gene: TRBJ2-2
d_gene: TRBD2
v_gene: TRBV19
CDR3nt: TGTGCCAGTATGCGGTTCGGGACTAGCGGATTCGCGAACACCGGGGAGCTGTTTTTT
CDR3aa: CASMRFGTSGFANTGELFF

abundance: -
j_gene: TRBJ2-5
d_gene: -
v_gene: TRBV18
CDR3nt: TGTGCCAGCTCACCAAACGCCAGGGTAGGGATCCAAGAGACCCAGTACTTC
CDR3aa: CASSPNARVGIQETQYF

abundance: -
j_gene: TRBJ1-5
d_gene: -
v_gene: TRBV2
CDR3nt: TGTGCCAGCAGCGTTAAAGGCCAGGAAAGGCCCCAGCATTTT
CDR3aa: CASSVKGQERPQHF

abundance: -
j_gene: TRBJ1-2
d_gene: -
v_gene: TRBV21-1
CDR3nt: TGTGCCAGCAGCAAAGCCCCAGGGGAAGGCTATGGCTACACCTTC
CDR3aa: CASSKAPGEGYGYTF

abundance: few
j_gene: TRBJ2-7
d_gene: -
v_gene: TRBV2
CDR3nt: TGTGCCAGCAGTGAAGCGCTGACAGAGGCATCCTACGAGCAGTACTTC
CDR3aa: CASSEALTEASYEQYF

abundance: -
j_gene: TRBJ2-3
d_gene: -
v_gene: TRBV7-9
CDR3nt: TGTGCCAGCAGCACAGGGATTTACACAGATACGCAGTATTTT
CDR3aa: CASSTGIYTDTQYF

abundance: -
j_gene: TRBJ2-2
d_gene: -
v_gene: TRBV10-1
CDR3nt: TGCGCCAGCAGTGAGCAGGGCAGGGGGGTCACCACCGGGGAGCTGTTTTTT
CDR3aa: CASSEQGRGVTTGELFF

abundance: once
j_gene: TRBJ1-2
d_gene: TRBD1
v_gene: TRBV6-5
CDR3nt: TGTGCCAGCAGAAGGGGACAGGGCTGGTGGGGCTACACCTTC
CDR3aa: CASRRGQGWWGYTF

abundance: -
j_gene: TRBJ2-3
d_gene: TRBD2
v_gene: TRBV9
CDR3nt: TGTGCCAGCAGCGTAGGTACTAGCGGGGTAGGGGATACGCAGTATTTT
CDR3aa: CASSVGTSGVGDTQYF

abundance: -
j_gene: TRBJ2-3
d_gene: -
v_gene: TRBV7-2
CDR3nt: TGTGCCAGCAGCTTATTCCCGGGGAGACCTGAAGATACGCAGTATTTT
CDR3aa: CASSLFPGRPEDTQYF

abundance: once
j_gene: TRBJ2-7
d_gene: TRBD2
v_gene: TRBV7-9
CDR3nt: TGTGCCAGCAGCTTACCGAGCGGGGGGGACTCTTCCTACGAGCAGTACTTC
CDR3aa: CASSLPSGGDSSYEQYF

abundance: -
j_gene: TRBJ1-1
d_gene: -
v_gene: TRBV28
CDR3nt: TGTGCCAGCAGCCAAAACACTGAAGCTTTCTTT
CDR3aa: CASSQNTEAFF

abundance: -
j_gene: TRBJ2-2
d_gene: -
v_gene: TRBV24-1
CDR3nt: TGTGCCACCAGTGACAGGTCCGTCGGGGAGCTGTTTTTT
CDR3aa: CATSDRSVGELFF

abundance: -
j_gene: TRBJ2-5
d_gene: -
v_gene: TRBV28
CDR3nt: TGTGCCAGCAGTTTAGCGGGGAGAGAGACCCAGTACTTC
CDR3aa: CASSLAGRETQYF

abundance: -
j_gene: TRBJ1-2
d_gene: -
v_gene: TRBV19
CDR3nt: TGTGCCAGCAACAGGCAGGGCACTAACTATGGCTACACCTTC
CDR3aa: CASNRQGTNYGYTF

abundance: -
j_gene: TRBJ1-2
d_gene: -
v_gene: TRBV2
CDR3nt: TGTGCCAGCAGCCTAATGATAGGGACAAAAGGCTACACCTTC
CDR3aa: CASSLMIGTKGYTF

abundance: once
j_gene: TRBJ1-1
d_gene: TRBD1
v_gene: TRBV18
CDR3nt: TGTGCCAGCTCACCTATCTACAGGGGCACGAACACTGAAGCTTTCTTT
CDR3aa: CASSPIYRGTNTEAFF

abundance: -
j_gene: TRBJ1-2
d_gene: -
v_gene: TRBV29-1
CDR3nt: TGCAGCGTTCGCACAGTTTATGGCTACACCTTC
CDR3aa: CSVRTVYGYTF

abundance: few
j_gene: TRBJ1-1
d_gene: -
v_gene: TRBV6-5
CDR3nt: TGTGCCAGCAAGTTGAACAGAAACACTGAAGCTTTCTTT
CDR3aa: CASKLNRNTEAFF

abundance: -
j_gene: TRBJ1-1
d_gene: -
v_gene: TRBV5-6
CDR3nt: TGTGCCAGCAGCTTGGGTCCAGGGATGAATACTGAAGCTTTCTTT
CDR3aa: CASSLGPGMNTEAFF

abundance: -
j_gene: TRBJ2-3
d_gene: -
v_gene: TRBV3-1/TRBV3-2
CDR3nt: TGTGCCAGCAGCCTCATGAGGGATACGCAGTATTTT
CDR3aa: CASSLMRDTQYF

abundance: -
j_gene: TRBJ2-7
d_gene: TRBD2
v_gene: TRBV7-7
CDR3nt: TGTGCTAGCAGCTTAGGGAGGGATCGCTCCTACGAGCAGTACTTC
CDR3aa: CASSLGRDRSYEQYF

abundance: -
j_gene: TRBJ2-7
d_gene: -
v_gene: TRBV4-1
CDR3nt: TGCGCCAGCAGCCAAAGTACCAGGGGTTACGAGCAGTACTTC
CDR3aa: CASSQSTRGYEQYF

abundance: -
j_gene: TRBJ1-6
d_gene: -
v_gene: TRBV2
CDR3nt: TGTGCCAGCAGCGTTATTTCGGCCCTCCACTTT
CDR3aa: CASSVISALHF

abundance: -
j_gene: TRBJ1-6
d_gene: -
v_gene: TRBV7-2
CDR3nt: TGTGCCAGCAGCTTACTAGGGGGGGGAGGGGTGTATAATTCACCCCTCCACTTT
CDR3aa: CASSLLGGGGVYNSPLHF

abundance: -
j_gene: TRBJ2-3
d_gene: TRBD2
v_gene: TRBV6-5
CDR3nt: TGTGCCAGCAGGCGGGGGGTCACAGATACGCAGTATTTT
CDR3aa: CASRRGVTDTQYF

abundance: few
j_gene: TRBJ1-5
d_gene: -
v_gene: TRBV19
CDR3nt: TGTGCCAGTAGTCAGACAGGACGCAATCAGCCCCAGCATTTT
CDR3aa: CASSQTGRNQPQHF